This TCR beta chain was sequenced in a study of blood T cell repertoires in COVID-19. Looking at the study overall: Acute and convalescent COVID-19 samples came from the United States, Italy and Spain. Sources were T cells, B-cell-depleted T cells, or PBMCs; the material itself was cDNA or gDNA.

Measured with immunoSEQ multiplex PCR; TCRdb has only the in-frame clones, and not every one. The sample holds about 430,000 clones; 80% to 90% are singletons and the top ten take roughly 1.1%. Those who participated ranged in age from roughly 18 to 89 years and resided in roughly 26 US areas. This CDR3 has 15 amino acids. The trim removed 6 bases at V and 5 bases at J, leaving 12 bases unmatched. Germline V lookup: CDR1 SNHLY, CDR2 FYNNEI. J is TRBJ2-5 and V is TRBV2, with TRBD2 matching over 7 bases. This sequence originates from a man between 25 and 39 years old who had recovered from COVID-19. What was sequenced was PBMCs or T cells enriched from blood (not recorded which). The CDR3, as DNA: TGTGCCAGCAGCCTCGGGGGGACCACCAGGGAGACCCAGTACTTC. This gives the protein CASSLGGTTRETQYF.